This T cell receptor (beta chain) was captured by sequencing in a study of blood T cell repertoires in COVID-19. Clones were read by immunoSEQ multiplex PCR, and TCRdb kept only the in-frame ones, dropping some. The table includes 150,000 to 200,000 clones, 80% detected once. The table lists this clone with a few counts. The TCR originated in a middle-aged man who had recovered from COVID-19. Sequencing used PBMCs or T cells enriched from blood (not recorded which).

In DNA, the CDR3 is TGTGCCAGCAGGGATACGGGACAGTCCAATGGCTACACCTTC. This gives the protein CASRDTGQSNGYTF. The chain carries TRBV6-5 and TRBJ1-2; 7 bases align to TRBD1. Germline V gene lookup returns CDR1 MNHEY and CDR2 SVGAGI. With V trimmed by 6 bases and J by 6 bases, 10 bases remained unmatched. CDR3 length: 14 residues.